This T cell receptor (beta chain) emerged from a study of T cell repertoires in cytomegalovirus infection. Study summary: It was the public TCR beta signatures that indicated both CMV infection and matching HLA type.

Germline CDR1 is LGHNT and CDR2 is FRNRAP. V was cut by 0 bases and J by 6 bases, with 19 bases left in between. The CDR3 has 17 amino acids. This clonotype was observed at least ten times. TCRdb processed the reads anew with MiXCR; each CDR3 protein has one entry. The repertoire includes around 530,000 distinct CDR3 sequences, 26% of them detected once, and around 14% sits in the top ten. V gene TRBV12-5 combines with J gene TRBJ2-3; D not resolved. Sample: PBMCs. The receptor's source is a human donor in good health (CMV status not recorded). Some clones in this sample may be carry-over from other donors' samples. For the CDR3, the DNA is TGTGCTAGTGGTTTGGTACTTCACAACCCTTTGTCCGATACGCAGTATTTT. Protein product: CASGLVLHNPLSDTQYF.